A selection of T cell receptor beta chains follows, all from one sample in a study of PD-L1 blockade in urothelial cancer. Clones were read by immunoSEQ multiplex PCR, and TCRdb kept only the in-frame ones, dropping some. The data contain approximately 100,000 clones, roughly 84% of them singletons. The sample consisted of PBMCs, taken around atezolizumab (anti-PD-L1) treatment. These TCRs come from a man between 45 and 60 years old with urothelial cancer. Both conserved end residues are part of each CDR3. A D gene is named only where the DNA matches it firmly. Some rows have no size entry. The others give once, few or many, or a class for an expanded clone.

J | size | V | D | DNA | CDR3
TRBJ1-1 | - | TRBV4-2 | - | TGTGCCAGCAGCCAAGATTCACATATGAACACTGAAGCTTTCTTT | CASSQDSHMNTEAFF
TRBJ1-6 | few | TRBV25-1 | TRBD1 | TGTGCCAGCAGTGGACAGGGGAATTTTTCACCCCTCCACTTT | CASSGQGNFSPLHF
TRBJ2-7 | - | TRBV5-8 | - | TGTGCCAGCAGCTTTCACAGACCAAATTCCTACGAGCAGTACTTC | CASSFHRPNSYEQYF
TRBJ2-5 | - | TRBV5-3 | TRBD2 | TGTGCCAGAAGCTTCGGGACTAGCCTAAGGGAGACCCAGTACTTC | CARSFGTSLRETQYF
TRBJ1-4 | - | TRBV30 | - | TGTGCCTGGAGTCCGGGCGGGAGGGCAACTAATGAAAAACTGTTTTTT | CAWSPGGRATNEKLFF
TRBJ1-3 | once | TRBV6-5 | - | TGTGCCAGCAGTTACGAAGGCGGTCGCTCTGGAAACACCATATATTTT | CASSYEGGRSGNTIYF
TRBJ2-3 | - | TRBV5-1 | TRBD2 | TGCGCCAGCAGCTCTGGACTAGCGGGAGGGATAGATACGCAGTATTTT | CASSSGLAGGIDTQYF
TRBJ2-2 | - | TRBV5-1 | TRBD2 | TGCGCCAGCAGCCTGGCGAGTGACGGGAGGGCCGACGGGGAGCTGTTTTTT | CASSLASDGRADGELFF
TRBJ2-1 | - | TRBV18 | TRBD1 | TGTGCCAGCTCAATACAGGGGCGGAACAATGAGCAGTTCTTC | CASSIQGRNNEQFF
TRBJ2-5 | once | TRBV13 | - | TGTGCCAGCAGCTTACGGGTCATGTTGGAGACCCAGTACTTC | CASSLRVMLETQYF
TRBJ1-2 | - | TRBV6-6 | - | TGTGCCAGCAGTGGCTCTTCACAGGGCATCCATGGCTACACCTTC | CASSGSSQGIHGYTF
TRBJ2-1 | - | TRBV9 | TRBD2 | TGTGCCAGCAGTTCGCTAGCGGGAGATTCGAGCTACAATGAGCAGTTCTTC | CASSSLAGDSSYNEQFF
TRBJ2-7 | - | TRBV14 | TRBD2 | TGTGCCAGCAGCCGCCAACCAGCGGGAGGAAGGGAGCAGTACTTC | CASSRQPAGGREQYF
TRBJ2-7 | - | TRBV11-2 | TRBD1 | TGTGCCAGCAGCGAAGACAGGGGCTACGAGCAGTACTTC | CASSEDRGYEQYF
TRBJ2-2 | - | TRBV11-1 | TRBD2 | TGTGCCAGCACCGACACTAGCGGGAGTACCGGGGAGCTGTTTTTT | CASTDTSGSTGELFF
TRBJ2-1 | - | TRBV4-1 | - | TGCGCCAGCAGCCGAGGAGCTGTTAGCGGTATCTCCTACAATGAGCAGTTCTTC | CASSRGAVSGISYNEQFF
TRBJ2-7 | - | TRBV5-4 | - | TGTGCCAGCAGCTTGAGAGGTCTCTACGAGCAGTACTTC | CASSLRGLYEQYF
TRBJ1-3 | - | TRBV13 | - | TGTGCCAGCAGCTCGTCATGGGGCGGGAGCTCTGGAAACACCATATATTTT | CASSSSWGGSSGNTIYF
TRBJ1-6 | few | TRBV19 | - | TGTGCCAGTAGTTCCACCTCAGGGTCACCCCTCCACTTT | CASSSTSGSPLHF
TRBJ2-1 | once | TRBV5-6 | - | TGTGCCAGCAGCCGAGGGGGGGGATACAATGAGCAGTTCTTC | CASSRGGGYNEQFF
TRBJ1-2 | - | TRBV11-2 | - | TGTGCCAGCAGCCTAAAGACGGGGTATGGCTACACCTTC | CASSLKTGYGYTF
TRBJ1-2 | - | TRBV28 | - | TGTGCCAGCAGTTTCAGTACTAACTATGGCTACACCTTC | CASSFSTNYGYTF
TRBJ2-7 | - | TRBV11-2 | - | TGTGCCAGCAGCTCTCCTCCGGGACTTCACCGACAGTACTTC | CASSSPPGLHRQYF
TRBJ2-7 | - | TRBV27 | TRBD2 | TGTGCCAGTGGTCTAGCGGGAGGGAGATCCTACGAGCAGTACTTC | CASGLAGGRSYEQYF
TRBJ2-7 | - | TRBV6-5 | TRBD1 | TGTGCCAGCAGTCCAGGGACAGGGCGTACCCACGAGCAGTACTTC | CASSPGTGRTHEQYF
TRBJ1-3 | - | TRBV18 | TRBD1 | TGTGCCAGCTCAAGGACAGGGGCTGGAAACACCATATATTTT | CASSRTGAGNTIYF
TRBJ1-2 | once | TRBV15 | - | TGTGCCACCAGCAGAGAAGACAGGAGCTATGGCTACACCTTC | CATSREDRSYGYTF
TRBJ2-5 | - | TRBV10-3 | TRBD2 | TGTGCCATCAGTGAGCGGGAGGTGGAGACCCAGTACTTC | CAISEREVETQYF
TRBJ2-1 | - | TRBV2 | TRBD2 | TGTGCCAGTCGGCTAGCGGGAAGCTACAATGAGCAGTTCTTC | CASRLAGSYNEQFF
TRBJ2-1 | - | TRBV5-4 | TRBD2 | TGTGCCAGCAGCACCGGGACTAGCGGGAAGTATGAGCAGTTCTTC | CASSTGTSGKYEQFF
TRBJ1-3 | - | TRBV19 | - | TGTGCCAGTAGTATCCGGACGGGAAGCTCTGGAAACACCATATATTTT | CASSIRTGSSGNTIYF